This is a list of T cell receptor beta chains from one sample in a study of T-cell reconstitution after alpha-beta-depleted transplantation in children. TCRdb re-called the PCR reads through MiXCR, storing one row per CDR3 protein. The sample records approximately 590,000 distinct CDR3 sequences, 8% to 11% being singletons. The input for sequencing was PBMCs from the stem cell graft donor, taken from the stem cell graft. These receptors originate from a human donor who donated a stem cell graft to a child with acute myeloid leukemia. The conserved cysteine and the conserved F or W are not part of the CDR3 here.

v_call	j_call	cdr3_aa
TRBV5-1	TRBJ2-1	ASSLKPYALAPQGNEQF
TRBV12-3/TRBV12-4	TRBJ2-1	ASSLGLRIHNEQF
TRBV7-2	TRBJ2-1	ASSLDSMGQF
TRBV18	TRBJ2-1	ASSLLGTSGSPFWNEQF
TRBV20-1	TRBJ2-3	SARGRTGGADTQY
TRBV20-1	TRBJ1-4	SARDPTNEKLF
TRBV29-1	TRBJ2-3	SVAEGTDTQY
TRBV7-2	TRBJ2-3	ASSTGVLSTDTQY
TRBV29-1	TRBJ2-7	SVDSPSSSYEQY
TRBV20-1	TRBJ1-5	SSGSGRGDRYNQPQH
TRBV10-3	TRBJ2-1	AISPAGDGNEQF
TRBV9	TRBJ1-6	ASAGTVSSLH
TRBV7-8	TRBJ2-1	ASNQAREQF
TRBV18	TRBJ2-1	ASSTSSNEQF
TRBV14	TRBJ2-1	ASSLLRGPLMGADNEQF
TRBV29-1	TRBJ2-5	SGGQPQETQY
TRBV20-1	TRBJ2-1	SARNRGTSANEQF
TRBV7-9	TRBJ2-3	ASSIPTPTASTDTQY
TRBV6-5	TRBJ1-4	ASSYRSPWTNEKLF
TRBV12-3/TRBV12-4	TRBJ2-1	ATTPTGTVNEQF
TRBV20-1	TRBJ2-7	SASILAGSYEQY
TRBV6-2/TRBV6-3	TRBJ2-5	ASRVRETQY
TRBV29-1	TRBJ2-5	SVDGTGVGETQY
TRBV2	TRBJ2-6	ASTLGQGGSGANVLT
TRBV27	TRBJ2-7	ASSLFGLATYEQY
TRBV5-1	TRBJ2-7	ASSTGLGTGEQY
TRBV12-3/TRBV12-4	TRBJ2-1	ASTPSGKWNEQF
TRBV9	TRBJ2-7	ASSVGSTTYEQY
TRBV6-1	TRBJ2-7	ASSEGGWIYEQY
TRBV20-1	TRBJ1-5	SARSGALQNQPQH
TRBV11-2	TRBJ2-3	ASSYERRTDTQY
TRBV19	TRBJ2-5	ASSQQGPQETQY
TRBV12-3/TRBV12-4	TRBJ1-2	ASSFVFDRGRGGYT
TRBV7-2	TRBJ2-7	ASSPGRSGGARYEQY
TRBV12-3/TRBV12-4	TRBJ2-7	ASSQGARVNEQY
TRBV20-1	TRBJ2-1	SASAGGPGTYNEQF
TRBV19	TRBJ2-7	ASSSRGGTSEQY
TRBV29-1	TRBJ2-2	SVGVTGELF
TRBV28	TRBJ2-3	ASSLSTPRTDTQY
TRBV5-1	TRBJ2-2	ASSIDSGRAGELF